Below, 29 T cell receptor beta chains from the same sample are listed, as sequenced in a study of T-cell memory formation after mild COVID-19. TCRdb re-analysed the 5' RACE reads in MiXCR, keeping a single row per CDR3 protein. This table holds tens of thousands of distinct CDR3 sequences, around 21% found once. Material for sequencing was PBMCs or a T cell subset sorted from them (not recorded which). These receptors were obtained from an adult who had mild COVID-19 (a few samples of this study predate the infection). Cell type and time point are not known.

This clonotype came up many times. The chain combines TRBV5-1 with TRBJ2-1; D ambiguous. Trimming pared 1 base from V and 5 bases from J, leaving 4 bases between. This CDR3 has 12 amino acids. CDR1 is SGHRS and CDR2 is YFSETQ in the germline V gene. The CDR3 spells CASSLTDNEQFF. The DNA for the CDR3 is TGCGCCAGCAGCTTGACAGACAATGAGCAGTTCTTC.

This clonotype came up many times. CDR3 DNA sequence: TGCGCCAGCAGCTCTGGGGGGGAGACCCAGTACTTC. Protein product: CASSSGGETQYF. The rearrangement joins TRBV5-1 to TRBJ2-5; the D gene is possibly TRBD2 (6 bases). The germline V gene encodes CDR1 SGHRS and CDR2 YFSETQ. V lost 3 bases, J lost 5 bases, and 8 bases lay in between. The CDR3 totals 12 residues.

Many counts were recorded for this clonotype. The genes are TRBV25-1 and TRBJ2-7; D call uncertain. CDR1 and CDR2 from the germline V gene are MGHDK and SYGVNS. CDR3 size: 14 residues. The ends were cut back, 8 bases at V and 5 bases at J, with 19 bases in the middle. CDR3 in amino acids: CASGVGGSKDEQYF. In DNA, the CDR3 is TGTGCCAGCGGCGTCGGTGGGTCAAAAGACGAGCAGTACTTC.

V and J are TRBV5-6 and TRBJ2-5; 7 bases fit TRBD2. V shed 0 bases and J 5 bases; nucleotides not matched to a gene: 7. CDR1 and CDR2 from the germline V gene are SGHDT and YYEEEE. The CDR3 spans 15 residues. This chain's CDR3 is CASSLGTSMRETQYF. CDR3 bases: TGTGCCAGCAGCTTGGGGACTAGTATGCGGGAGACCCAGTACTTC.

This clonotype has ten or more counts. The gene calls are TRBV20-1 and TRBJ1-1; TRBD1 matches 9 bases. V shed 5 bases and J 7 bases; nucleotides not matched to a gene: 5. The CDR3 extends over 12 amino acids. CDR1 is DFQATT and CDR2 is SNEGSKA in the germline V gene (reference sequence). The CDR3 here is CSAVQGANEAFF. The CDR3 coding sequence is TGCAGTGCTGTACAGGGGGCCAATGAAGCTTTCTTT.

In its sample, this clonotype was seen a few times. CDR3: CASQNKAGGTYEQYF. The DNA of the CDR3 is TGTGCCAGCCAAAACAAGGCGGGGGGGACCTACGAGCAGTACTTC. The rearrangement joins TRBV18 to TRBJ2-7, with 9 bases identical to TRBD2. CDR3 length: 15 residues. V trimming: 8 bases; J trimming: 2 bases; junction bases outside the gene matches: 10. From germline, CDR1 is KGHSH and CDR2 LQKENI.

This clonotype was recorded many times. This chain links TRBV5-1 with TRBJ2-6; D remains ambiguous. Germline V gene lookup returns CDR1 SGHRS and CDR2 YFSETQ. This CDR3 region has 17 residues. V was cut by 4 bases and J by 0 bases, with 14 bases left in between. CDR3 amino acids: CASSLTVTSSGANVLTF. As DNA, the CDR3 is TGCGCCAGCAGCCTAACCGTAACCAGCTCTGGGGCCAACGTCCTGACTTTC.

This clonotype has more than one count but fewer than ten. This chain joins TRBV5-1 and TRBJ2-3; D is possibly TRBD2 (5 bases). The CDR3 loop spans 13 amino acids. Per germline, CDR1 SGHRS and CDR2 YFSETQ. V was trimmed by 6 bases and J by 2 bases, leaving 10 bases between them. CDR3 sequence: CASTRGHTDTQYF. The DNA for the CDR3 is TGCGCCAGCACCCGAGGGCACACAGATACGCAGTATTTT.

This clonotype was counted ten times or more. This chain connects TRBV24-1 to TRBJ2-6; possible D gene TRBD1, 5 bases. V dropped 0 bases and J dropped 1 base, with 6 bases sitting between them. Germline V CDR1 and CDR2: KGHDR, SFDVKD. The CDR3 has 16 amino acids. Here the CDR3 reads CATSDLAGSGANVLTF. The CDR3 coding sequence is TGTGCCACCAGTGATTTGGCAGGGTCTGGGGCCAACGTCCTGACTTTC.

The chain couples TRBV29-1 to TRBJ2-1; D is undetermined. V gave up 6 bases and J gave up 6 bases, with 9 bases separating them. The V gene's germline CDR1 is SQVTM and CDR2 ANQGSEA. The length of the CDR3 is 11 residues. This CDR3 is CSVGPGNEQFF. The CDR3 DNA reads as TGCAGCGTAGGACCCGGCAATGAGCAGTTCTTC.

This clonotype was observed many times. This chain uses TRBV4-3 with TRBJ2-7, with unresolved D. The CDR3 is 15 residues long. Germline V gene sequence: CDR1 LGHNA, CDR2 YSLEER. Trimming stripped 3 bases from V and 0 bases from J, with 12 bases between. The CDR3 nucleotides are TGCGCCAGCAGCCAGGGCAGGTCGAGCTCCTACGAGCAGTACTTC. This encodes CASSQGRSSSYEQYF.

In its sample, this clonotype was seen many times. The CDR3 region is CASSTQNTGELFF. CDR3 DNA: TGTGCCAGCAGCACTCAGAACACCGGGGAGCTGTTTTTT. The chain uses TRBV7-2 and TRBJ2-2, with D unresolved. Deletions cut 5 bases from V and 1 base from J, with 5 bases between. This CDR3 contains 13 residues. Germline V gives CDR1 SGHTA, CDR2 FQGNSA.

Ten or more counts support this clonotype. The V and J genes are TRBV7-2 and TRBJ2-7; 8 nucleotides match TRBD2. J lost 4 bases, V lost 8 bases, and 4 bases had no gene match. The germline V gene has CDR1 SGHTA and CDR2 FQGNSA. CDR3 length: 12 residues. The CDR3 protein is CASREGGYEQYF. CDR3 nucleotide sequence: TGTGCCAGCCGGGAGGGCGGGTACGAGCAGTACTTC.

This clonotype showed up many times. The genes are TRBV9 and TRBJ2-1; TRBD2 is a possible D gene (6 bases). The V and J ends lost 0 bases and 2 bases respectively, with 9 bases between them. CDR1 is SGDLS, CDR2 YYNGEE, per germline. This CDR3 has 15 residues. CDR3 loop: CASSVEWEAYNEQFF. The DNA of the CDR3 is TGTGCCAGCAGCGTAGAGTGGGAGGCCTACAATGAGCAGTTCTTC.

This clonotype was counted ten times or more. The chain carries TRBV7-9 and TRBJ1-4; TRBD1 might be the D (5 bases). With 5 bases removed from V and 5 bases from J, the gap between germline ends came to 9 bases. The germline V gene has CDR1 SEHNR and CDR2 FQNEAQ (reference sequence). The CDR3 is made up of 13 amino acids. As DNA, the CDR3 is TGTGCCAGCAGCGTCGGGGCAAATGAAAAACTGTTTTTT. It specifies CASSVGANEKLFF.

In this sample, this clonotype turned up many times. V usage is TRBV19 and J usage is TRBJ1-4; no firm D call. V was pared by 4 bases and J by 6 bases, with 12 bases between. Looked up from germline, CDR1 is LNHDA and CDR2 is SQIVND (reference sequence). The CDR3 length is 14 residues. CDR3 protein: CASSTGRRDEKLFF. Written as DNA, the CDR3 is TGTGCCAGTAGTACTGGTCGGCGGGATGAAAAACTGTTTTTT.

In its sample, this clonotype was seen once. This clone may be a read error of a much larger clone one base away. The rearrangement uses TRBV24-1 and TRBJ2-2; D is uncertain. V was pared by 6 bases and J by 0 bases, with 13 bases between. The V gene's germline CDR1 is KGHDR and CDR2 SFDVKD. The length of the CDR3 is 16 residues. The CDR3 nucleotides read TGTGCCACCAGTTACTTAGGGCGGACGAACACCGGGGAGCTGTTTTTT. This gives the protein CATSYLGRTNTGELFF.

This clonotype was counted at least ten times. The V gene is TRBV24-1, the J gene TRBJ2-1, with TRBD2 matching 10 bases. There are 16 residues in the CDR3. The junction had 7 bases not matched to a gene; V was cut back by 2 bases and J by 7 bases. CDR1 and CDR2 (germline): KGHDR, SFDVKD. CDR3 in DNA: TGTGCCACCAGTGATTACGGGACTAGCGCCTCAAATGAGCAGTTCTTC. Residues: CATSDYGTSASNEQFF.

This clonotype has ten or more counts. The chain recombines TRBV10-3 with TRBJ2-7; 9 positions agree with TRBD1. V lost 3 bases to trimming and J lost 7 bases; unmatched junction nucleotides: 10. CDR1 is ENHRY and CDR2 is SYGVKD in the germline V gene. The CDR3 contains 15 residues. The CDR3 DNA sequence: TGTGCCATCAGTGAAGGTGGGACAGGGTCGGTTGAGCAGTACTTC. It yields the protein CAISEGGTGSVEQYF.

This clonotype appeared many times. This chain links TRBV11-3 with TRBJ1-3; 9 nucleotides line up with TRBD1. The junction had 10 bases not matched to a gene; V was cut back by 4 bases and J by 0 bases. The CDR3 loop spans 18 amino acids. The germline V gene has CDR1 SGHNT and CDR2 YENEEA. CDR3 nucleotide sequence: TGTGCCAGCAGCTCCGGTTACAGGGGGCTCAACTCTGGAAACACCATATATTTT. This codes for CASSSGYRGLNSGNTIYF.

This clonotype has at least ten counts. This chain links TRBV13 with TRBJ2-7; D is unresolved. Trimming cost V 5 bases and J 7 bases, with 18 bases left between them. Germline V lookup: CDR1 PRHDT, CDR2 FYEKMQ (reference sequence). The CDR3 is 14 residues long. The CDR3 bases are TGTGCCAGCAGCCCCCTGGGCTCTACTCGGGAGCAGTACTTC. Translating it yields CASSPLGSTREQYF.

This clonotype has at least ten counts. The rearrangement joins TRBV29-1 to TRBJ1-4; D possibly corresponds to TRBD1 (5 bases). The CDR3 sequence is 13 residues long. In germline, CDR1 is SQVTM, CDR2 ANQGSEA. V was clipped by 7 bases and J by 7 bases, with 16 bases between them. The CDR3 sequence is CSGGGSGPEKLFF. The CDR3 coding sequence is TGCAGCGGTGGGGGGTCGGGACCTGAAAAACTGTTTTTT.

This clonotype was seen ten or more times. V and J are TRBV5-6 and TRBJ2-7, with 9 bases lining up with TRBD2. V was clipped by 4 bases and J by 0 bases; unmatched bases: 8. CDR1 and CDR2 from the germline V gene are SGHDT and YYEEEE. The CDR3 has 16 residues. Here the CDR3 reads CASSRVPSGTSYEQYF. The CDR3 DNA reads as TGTGCCAGCAGCCGAGTACCTAGCGGGACCTCCTACGAGCAGTACTTC.

This clonotype was seen ten or more times. The chain carries TRBV9 and TRBJ2-7; 11 bases align to TRBD2. CDR3 length: 17 amino acids. Per germline, CDR1 SGDLS and CDR2 YYNGEE. With V trimmed by 2 bases and J by 5 bases, 12 bases remained unmatched. The CDR3 loop is CASSVPSGGIPLHEQYF. CDR3 coding DNA: TGTGCCAGCAGCGTCCCTAGCGGGGGGATCCCCCTCCACGAGCAGTACTTC.

This chain links TRBV19 with TRBJ1-3; 8 bases map to TRBD1. V trimming: 5 bases; J trimming: 0 bases; junction bases outside the gene matches: 6. CDR3 length: 16 amino acids. CDR1 is LNHDA and CDR2 is SQIVND in the germline V gene (reference sequence). CDR3 DNA: TGTGCCAGTAGTTCCGACAGGGGAATCTCTGGAAACACCATATATTTT. This translates into CASSSDRGISGNTIYF.

This clonotype appeared many times. The chain employs TRBV30 and TRBJ1-1, with D uncertain. The CDR3 loop spans 12 amino acids. V was pared by 0 bases and J by 10 bases, with 12 bases between. CDR1 and CDR2 (germline): GTSNPN, SVGIG (reference sequence). The CDR3 is CAWSVNRPGAFF. CDR3 sequence (DNA): TGTGCCTGGAGTGTAAACCGACCGGGAGCTTTCTTT. Full variable domain (outside the CDR3, taken from reference TRBV30 and TRBJ1-1): SQTIHQWPATLVQPVGSPLSLECTVEGTSNPNLYWYRQAAGRGLQLLFYSVGIGQISSEVPQNLSASRPQDRQFILSSKKLLLSDSGFYLCAWSVNRPGAFFGQGTRLTVV.

This clonotype was detected many times. V and J are TRBV4-1 and TRBJ2-7, with 12 bases that match TRBD1. The CDR3 length is 17 residues. CDR1 and CDR2 from the germline V gene are MGHRA and YSYEKL. V lost 0 bases to trimming and J lost 7 bases; unmatched junction nucleotides: 10. CDR3 loop: CASSQDSGDRGQEEQYF. The CDR3 DNA follows: TGCGCCAGCAGCCAAGATTCAGGGGACAGGGGGCAGGAAGAGCAGTACTTC.

This clonotype was detected many times. This chain connects TRBV7-2 to TRBJ2-1; TRBD2 is a possible D gene (6 bases). The V and J ends lost 5 bases and 12 bases respectively, with 17 bases between them. This CDR3 has 13 residues. Germline CDR1 SGHTA, CDR2 FQGNSA. CDR3 nucleotides: TGTGCCAGCAGCAAAGAGTCATGGGGGGTGCAGTTCTTC. Its protein is CASSKESWGVQFF.

This clonotype was seen at least ten times. This chain links TRBV20-1 with TRBJ2-7, with 8 nucleotides matching TRBD1. Trimming removed 8 bases from V and 5 bases from J; junction bases left unmatched: 14. Germline lookup yields CDR1 DFQATT and CDR2 SNEGSKA (reference sequence). The CDR3 spans 14 residues. This CDR3 reads CSRYGGQGRDEQYF. DNA of the CDR3: TGCAGTCGATACGGAGGACAGGGTAGGGACGAGCAGTACTTC.